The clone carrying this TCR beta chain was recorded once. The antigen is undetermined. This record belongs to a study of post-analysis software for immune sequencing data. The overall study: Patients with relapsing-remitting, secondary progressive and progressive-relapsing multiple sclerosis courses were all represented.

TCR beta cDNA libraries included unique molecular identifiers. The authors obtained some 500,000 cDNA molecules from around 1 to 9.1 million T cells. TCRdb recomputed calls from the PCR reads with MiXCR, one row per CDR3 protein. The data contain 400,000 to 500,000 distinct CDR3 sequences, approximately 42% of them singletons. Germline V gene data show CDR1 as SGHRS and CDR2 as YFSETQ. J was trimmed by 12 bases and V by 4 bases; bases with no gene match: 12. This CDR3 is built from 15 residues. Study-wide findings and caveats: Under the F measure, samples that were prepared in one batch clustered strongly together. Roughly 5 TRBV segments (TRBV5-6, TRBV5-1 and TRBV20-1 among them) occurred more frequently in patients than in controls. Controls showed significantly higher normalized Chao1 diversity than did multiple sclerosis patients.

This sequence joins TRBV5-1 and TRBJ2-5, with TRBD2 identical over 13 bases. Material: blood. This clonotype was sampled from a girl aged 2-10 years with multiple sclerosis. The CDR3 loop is CASSRTGTSGAHEYF. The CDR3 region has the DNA TGCGCCAGCAGCAGGACCGGGACTAGCGGGGCGCACGAGTACTTC. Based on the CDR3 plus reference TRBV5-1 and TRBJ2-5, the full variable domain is KAGVTQTPRYLIKTRGQQVTLSCSPISGHRSVSWYQQTPGQGLQFLFEYFSETQRNKGNFPGRFSGRQFSNSRSEMNVSTLELGDSALYLCASSRTGTSGAHEYFGPGTRLLVL.